The 29 T cell receptor beta chains given below trace back to one sample, sequenced in a study of PD-L1 blockade in urothelial cancer. Measured with immunoSEQ multiplex PCR; TCRdb has only the in-frame clones, and not every one. Of about 70,000 clones listed, about nine tenths are singletons. Time point here: pretreatment peripheral blood. The sample in question was PBMCs, obtained around atezolizumab (anti-PD-L1) treatment. The receptors here all came from a man aged 70 or older with urothelial cancer.

The chain couples TRBV19 to TRBJ1-2; 7 bases map to TRBD1. Germline CDR1 LNHDA, CDR2 SQIVND (reference sequence). The CDR3 contains 16 residues. With V trimmed by 2 bases and J by 2 bases, 8 bases remained unmatched. CDR3 residues: CASSIRARGSNYGYTF. The CDR3 DNA reads as TGTGCCAGTAGTATACGGGCCAGGGGGTCGAACTATGGCTACACCTTC.

This chain connects TRBV6-5 to TRBJ2-3; 15 nucleotides match TRBD2. Trimming took 2 bases from V and 7 from J; bases not matched to a gene: 4. CDR1 and CDR2 from the germline V gene are MNHEY and SVGAGI. The CDR3 is made up of 16 amino acids. The chain's CDR3 is CASSYPGTSGRNTQYF. The DNA of the CDR3 is TGTGCCAGCAGTTACCCAGGGACTAGCGGGAGGAATACGCAGTATTTT.

About this clone: Other DNA sequences within the sample encode an identical CDR3. The V gene is TRBV9, the J gene TRBJ2-3; TRBD2 agrees at 11 bases. The CDR3 extends over 16 amino acids. The trim removed 2 bases at V and 2 bases at J, leaving 4 bases unmatched. Germline CDR1 SGDLS, CDR2 YYNGEE. The CDR3 loop is CASSVGTSGSTDTQYF. CDR3 in DNA: TGTGCCAGCAGCGTGGGGACTAGCGGATCCACAGATACGCAGTATTTT.

This chain joins TRBV5-1 and TRBJ2-7; TRBD1 matches 8 bases. Germline V gene lookup returns CDR1 SGHRS and CDR2 YFSETQ. V lost 4 bases and J lost 9; bases outside the gene matches: 3. The CDR3 contains 11 residues. CDR3 sequence (DNA): TGCGCCAGCAGCGAACAGGGGGTGCAGTACTTC. It codes for CASSEQGVQYF.

The rearrangement uses TRBV18 and TRBJ2-2; D uncertain. Trimming cost V 4 bases and J 3 bases, with 15 bases left between them. There are 16 residues in the CDR3. Germline-derived CDR1 and CDR2 are KGHSH and LQKENI. The CDR3 DNA reads as TGTGCCAGCTCACGAGGTACACAAACCTACACCGGGGAGCTGTTTTTT. The encoded protein is CASSRGTQTYTGELFF.

The chain uses TRBV21-1 and TRBJ2-7; whether TRBD1, the table's D call, matches the DNA was not checked. TRBV21-1 is assigned pseudogene status. This CDR3 has 11 residues. DNA for the CDR3: TGTGCCAGCAGCAACGTGAGGACAGGTGACTTC. Translating gives CASSNVRTGDF.

The chain combines TRBV2 with TRBJ1-3, with TRBD1 identical over 7 bases. The V gene end was trimmed by 2 bases and the J gene end by 4 bases; junction bases not matched to a gene: 8. The germline gives CDR1 SNHLY, CDR2 FYNNEI. This CDR3 has 16 amino acids. CDR3 amino acids: CASSEWTGQLGNTIYF. Here the CDR3 DNA reads TGTGCCAGCAGTGAATGGACGGGACAGCTAGGAAACACCATATATTTT.

The rearrangement uses TRBV27 and TRBJ2-3, with D perhaps matching TRBD2 (5 bases). The CDR3 runs 14 residues. Trimming pared 3 bases from V and 3 bases from J, leaving 10 bases between. Per germline, CDR1 MNHEY and CDR2 SMNVEV (reference sequence). CDR3 nucleotide sequence: TGTGCCAGCAGTTTTCTGGACTTTACAGATACGCAGTATTTT. Protein sequence: CASSFLDFTDTQYF.

This sequence joins TRBV7-9 and TRBJ1-4; the match to TRBD1 covers 7 bases. Germline CDR1 SEHNR, CDR2 FQNEAQ (reference sequence). The CDR3 runs 16 residues. Trimming at V came to 5 bases and at J to 0 bases, leaving 6 bases not matched to a gene. In DNA form, the CDR3 reads TGTGCCAGCAGCGTCCGGACAGGATCAACTAATGAAAAACTGTTTTTT. The encoded protein is CASSVRTGSTNEKLFF.

The J gene is TRBJ2-1, the V gene TRBV9; 10 bases map to TRBD1. The CDR3 runs to 16 residues. V lost 0 bases, J lost 7 bases, and 7 bases stayed unmatched. The germline V gene has CDR1 SGDLS and CDR2 YYNGEE. The CDR3, as DNA: TGTGCCAGCAGCGTAGCGATGGGACAGGGGAAAAATGAGCAGTTCTTC. It encodes CASSVAMGQGKNEQFF.

This clone was detected only once. The chain has TRBV19 and TRBJ2-2; 7 bases match TRBD2. Germline CDR1 is LNHDA and CDR2 is SQIVND (reference sequence). Trimming at V came to 5 bases and at J to 0 bases, leaving 3 bases not matched to a gene. This CDR3 region has 15 residues. CDR3 protein: CASSRGVANTGELFF. The CDR3 region has the DNA TGTGCCAGTAGTCGGGGGGTTGCGAACACCGGGGAGCTGTTTTTT.

This chain links TRBV28 with TRBJ2-1; 7 bases line up with TRBD1. The germline V gene has CDR1 MDHEN and CDR2 SYDVKM. After removal of 7 bases from V and 6 bases from J, the junction contained 12 bases not matched to a gene. This CDR3 has 15 amino acids. The CDR3 DNA reads TGTGCCAGCACAGACCACAGGGGCGGGCGCAATGAGCAGTTCTTC. It encodes CASTDHRGGRNEQFF.

This chain connects TRBV6-5 to TRBJ2-4, with a weak D call TRBD2 (6 bases). The CDR3 runs 13 residues. V was pared by 7 bases and J by 10 bases, with 17 bases between. Looked up from germline, CDR1 is MNHEY and CDR2 is SVGAGI. The CDR3 DNA reads as TGTGCCAGCAACCTGGGACCCGGGGGAATTCAGTACTTC. It specifies CASNLGPGGIQYF.

The V gene is TRBV5-1, the J gene TRBJ1-1; 7 nucleotides agree with TRBD1. The ends lost 4 bases at V and 3 bases at J; junction bases unmatched: 30. Germline V gene sequence: CDR1 SGHRS, CDR2 YFSETQ. The CDR3 extends over 22 amino acids. In DNA, the CDR3 is TGCGCCAGCAGCGTCGGGAGCACCGGGACAGCGTTATTCGGTTATTTGGACACTGAAGCTTTCTTT. The encoded protein is CASSVGSTGTALFGYLDTEAFF.

This clone came up a few times. The chain links TRBV19 to TRBJ1-2; D is possibly TRBD1 (6 bases). CDR1 LNHDA and CDR2 SQIVND come from the germline V gene (reference sequence). The CDR3 consists of 13 residues. Trimming took off 5 bases at V and 2 bases at J, with 9 bases between the two ends. The CDR3 region has the DNA TGTGCCAGTAGTTTAGGACAGAACTATGGCTACACCTTC. Its protein is CASSLGQNYGYTF.

The chain recombines TRBV4-1 with TRBJ2-3, with a tentative D call TRBD2 (6 bases). This CDR3 contains 14 residues. CDR1 and CDR2 from the germline V gene are MGHRA and YSYEKL. Trimming took off 8 bases at V and 0 bases at J, with 12 bases between the two ends. The CDR3 DNA follows: TGCGCCAGCGGCCTAGCGAGAAGCACAGATACGCAGTATTTT. Translation: CASGLARSTDTQYF.

This sequence joins TRBV30 and TRBJ1-2; 8 bases align to TRBD1. Trimming removed 6 bases from V and 7 bases from J; junction bases left unmatched: 10. Germline-derived CDR1 and CDR2 are GTSNPN and SVGIG (reference sequence). This CDR3 spans 13 amino acids. As DNA, the CDR3 is TGTGCCTGCGCCCCAGGGGGCGGCCCTGGCTACACCTTC. Protein sequence: CACAPGGGPGYTF. The variable domain in full, with the rest retrieved from reference TRBV30 and TRBJ1-2, is SQTIHQWPATLVQPVGSPLSLECTVEGTSNPNLYWYRQAAGRGLQLLFYSVGIGQISSEVPQNLSASRPQDRQFILSSKKLLLSDSGFYLCACAPGGGPGYTFGSGTRLTVV.

The chain couples TRBV15 to TRBJ2-2, with D perhaps TRBD1 (5 bases). Trimming shortened V by 2 bases and J by 3 bases, and 13 bases separated the two germline ends. Germline CDR1 LNHNV, CDR2 YYDKDF (reference sequence). The CDR3 length is 16 residues. The CDR3 sequence: CATSRKPGFDTGELFF. The DNA for the CDR3 is TGTGCCACCAGCAGAAAGCCAGGGTTTGACACCGGGGAGCTGTTTTTT.

The chain couples TRBV14 to TRBJ2-1; tentatively, D is TRBD2 (5 bases). Germline V gene data show CDR1 as SGHDN and CDR2 as FVKESK. Trimming took off 4 bases at V and 7 bases at J, with 17 bases between the two ends. CDR3 size: 15 residues. The CDR3 region is CASSLLEGWGNEQFF. The CDR3 region has the DNA TGTGCCAGCAGCCTTCTAGAGGGATGGGGTAATGAGCAGTTCTTC.

J is TRBJ2-2 and V is TRBV7-2; no definite D call. The germline V gene encodes CDR1 SGHTA and CDR2 FQGNSA. V lost 8 bases and J lost 7, with 17 bases in between. The length of the CDR3 is 14 residues. CDR3 in amino acids: CASSELHLVGELFF. The CDR3 region has the DNA TGTGCCAGCTCTGAACTCCACTTAGTCGGGGAGCTGTTTTTT.

The gene calls are TRBV10-2 and TRBJ1-3; 7 nucleotides line up with TRBD1. Germline assignment: CDR1 WSHSY and CDR2 SAAADI. This CDR3 region has 14 residues. The ends lost 5 bases at V and 4 bases at J; junction bases unmatched: 5. CDR3 loop: CASSLQGTGNTIYF. CDR3 bases: TGCGCCAGCAGTCTACAGGGGACAGGAAACACCATATATTTT.

This sequence joins TRBV10-3 and TRBJ2-7, with unresolved D. The CDR3 spans 13 residues. V lost 1 base to trimming and J lost 4 bases, with 8 bases between them. Germline CDR1 ENHRY, CDR2 SYGVKD. CDR3 in amino acids: CAISEFRRYEQYF. The DNA of the CDR3 is TGTGCCATCAGTGAGTTTCGTCGGTACGAGCAGTACTTC.

The chain carries TRBV10-1 and TRBJ2-7; a possible D gene is TRBD1 (6 bases). Looked up from germline, CDR1 is WNHNN and CDR2 is SYGVQD (reference sequence). The length of the CDR3 is 13 residues. The V end was cut by 6 bases, the J end by 2 bases, with 11 bases between. The CDR3 sequence: CASSPRGTYEQYF. CDR3 DNA sequence: TGCGCCAGCAGCCCCAGGGGTACCTACGAGCAGTACTTC.

The genes are TRBV6-6 and TRBJ2-7, with TRBD1 as a possible D gene (6 bases). Looked up from germline, CDR1 is MNHNY and CDR2 is SVGAGI (reference sequence). V lost 5 bases and J 6 bases, leaving 14 bases between the germline ends. This CDR3 spans 13 amino acids. Written as DNA, the CDR3 is TGTGCCAGCAGTGCTCCGGGACACGGCGAGCAGTACTTC. This encodes CASSAPGHGEQYF.

J is TRBJ1-3 and V is TRBV5-1; TRBD1 might be the D (5 bases). Germline values: CDR1 SGHRS, CDR2 YFSETQ. The CDR3 has 16 residues. Trimming took off 0 bases at V and 3 bases at J, with 13 bases between the two ends. The CDR3 region is CASSLVQGASGNTIYF. CDR3 nucleotides: TGCGCCAGCAGCTTGGTCCAAGGGGCGAGTGGAAACACCATATATTTT.

The chain uses TRBV29-1 and TRBJ2-1, with D maybe TRBD2 (7 bases). Trimming took 3 bases from V and 3 from J, leaving 18 bases between them. The germline gives CDR1 SQVTM, CDR2 ANQGSEA. The length of the CDR3 is 16 residues. The CDR3 reads CSVEGGAGKGYNEQFF. The CDR3 DNA reads as TGCAGCGTTGAGGGGGGGGCGGGGAAGGGCTACAATGAGCAGTTCTTC.

This sequence joins TRBV2 and TRBJ1-1; the D is unclear. V lost 2 bases, J lost 5 bases, and 12 bases lay in between. The CDR3 has 14 amino acids. Germline V gene sequence: CDR1 SNHLY, CDR2 FYNNEI. The CDR3 DNA sequence: TGTGCCAGCAGTGAAATTTTGGGGAGGACTGAAGCTTTCTTT. Encoded protein: CASSEILGRTEAFF.

The chain has TRBV18 and TRBJ1-3; unclear D gene. Trimming removed 1 base from V and 0 bases from J, with 13 bases in between. This CDR3 has 17 residues. The germline V gene has CDR1 KGHSH and CDR2 LQKENI. CDR3 in DNA: TGTGCCAGCTCACCACTCCAGGACTGGGACTCTGGAAACACCATATATTTT. Protein sequence: CASSPLQDWDSGNTIYF. Looking up the rest from reference TRBV18 and TRBJ1-3 gives the full variable domain: NAGVMQNPRHLVRRRGQEARLRCSPMKGHSHVYWYRQLPEEGLKFMVYLQKENIIDESGMPKERFSAEFPKEGPSILRIQQVVRGDSAAYFCASSPLQDWDSGNTIYFGEGSWLTVV.

The chain uses TRBV4-1 and TRBJ2-2; TRBD2 matches at 7 bases. V shed 3 bases, J shed 2 bases, and the junction held 6 bases outside the gene matches. This CDR3 region has 16 residues. In germline, CDR1 is MGHRA, CDR2 YSYEKL. CDR3 residues: CASSHQSGTNTGELFF. For the CDR3, the DNA is TGCGCCAGCAGCCATCAGAGCGGGACTAACACCGGGGAGCTGTTTTTT.